The rows below give T cell receptor beta chains drawn from one sample of a study of early T cells in non-severe SARS-CoV-2 infection. TCRdb re-analysed the 5' RACE reads in MiXCR, keeping a single row per CDR3 protein. The table shows over 90,000 distinct CDR3 sequences, with roughly 12% occurring only once. The sample here was whole blood, taken at baseline. The source is an adult who was a healthcare worker with PCR-confirmed SARS-CoV-2 infection or an uninfected control (not recorded which). Both conserved end residues are part of each CDR3. The order of the fields is CDR3 length, V gene, J gene, CDR3 protein.

cdr3_length: 15; v_call: TRBV24-1; j_call: TRBJ1-5; cdr3_aa: CATSGSNRGHQPQHF
cdr3_length: 13; v_call: TRBV9; j_call: TRBJ2-1; cdr3_aa: CASSVSSGNEQFF
cdr3_length: 15; v_call: TRBV20-1; j_call: TRBJ2-3; cdr3_aa: CSAPRLAGDTDTQYF
cdr3_length: 14; v_call: TRBV7-2; j_call: TRBJ1-2; cdr3_aa: CASSPDPGGYGYTF
cdr3_length: 17; v_call: TRBV3-1; j_call: TRBJ2-3; cdr3_aa: CASSQPNYRSGTDTQYF
cdr3_length: 15; v_call: TRBV6-6; j_call: TRBJ1-2; cdr3_aa: CASSPTVLGSYGYTF
cdr3_length: 12; v_call: TRBV2; j_call: TRBJ2-7; cdr3_aa: CASSEVNYEQYF
cdr3_length: 14; v_call: TRBV12-3/TRBV12-4; j_call: TRBJ1-5; cdr3_aa: CASRGDSHNQPQHF
cdr3_length: 12; v_call: TRBV28; j_call: TRBJ1-1; cdr3_aa: CASRIQGTEAFF
cdr3_length: 14; v_call: TRBV4-1; j_call: TRBJ1-3; cdr3_aa: CASRTGPRGNTIYF
cdr3_length: 15; v_call: TRBV7-9; j_call: TRBJ2-7; cdr3_aa: CASSLGQGAPYEQYF
cdr3_length: 14; v_call: TRBV19; j_call: TRBJ2-1; cdr3_aa: CASRNTGPSNEQFF
cdr3_length: 16; v_call: TRBV18; j_call: TRBJ1-2; cdr3_aa: CASSRPGTGGRDGYTF
cdr3_length: 13; v_call: TRBV20-1; j_call: TRBJ2-5; cdr3_aa: CSARETAQETQYF
cdr3_length: 15; v_call: TRBV2; j_call: TRBJ2-3; cdr3_aa: CASSEGSVLPGTQYF
cdr3_length: 13; v_call: TRBV30; j_call: TRBJ1-1; cdr3_aa: CAWSDSGDTEAFF
cdr3_length: 17; v_call: TRBV2; j_call: TRBJ2-1; cdr3_aa: CASSFSGLAGVYNEQFF
cdr3_length: 13; v_call: TRBV5-4; j_call: TRBJ1-2; cdr3_aa: CASRSRTGYGYTF
cdr3_length: 12; v_call: TRBV10-3; j_call: TRBJ2-1; cdr3_aa: CAISPQGGEQFF
cdr3_length: 13; v_call: TRBV29-1; j_call: TRBJ1-2; cdr3_aa: CSVEGPEIYGYTF
cdr3_length: 15; v_call: TRBV7-2; j_call: TRBJ2-7; cdr3_aa: CASSLGVLSSYEQYF
cdr3_length: 14; v_call: TRBV7-2; j_call: TRBJ2-3; cdr3_aa: CASSLLAATDTQYF
cdr3_length: 17; v_call: TRBV28; j_call: TRBJ2-3; cdr3_aa: CASRPSGLAGGPDTQYF
cdr3_length: 16; v_call: TRBV4-2; j_call: TRBJ2-7; cdr3_aa: CASSQLLGTSAYEQYF
cdr3_length: 16; v_call: TRBV9; j_call: TRBJ1-1; cdr3_aa: CASSPPPQGWDTEAFF
cdr3_length: 18; v_call: TRBV9; j_call: TRBJ1-3; cdr3_aa: CASSLEGTVSRSGNTIYF
cdr3_length: 16; v_call: TRBV7-8; j_call: TRBJ1-6; cdr3_aa: CASSSLGVPYNSPLHF
cdr3_length: 19; v_call: TRBV12-3/TRBV12-4; j_call: TRBJ2-3; cdr3_aa: CASSRTTPMRRGSTDTQYF
cdr3_length: 15; v_call: TRBV15; j_call: TRBJ2-3; cdr3_aa: CATSPRTGSTDTQYF
cdr3_length: 13; v_call: TRBV28; j_call: TRBJ1-1; cdr3_aa: CASRRDRGTEAFF
cdr3_length: 16; v_call: TRBV7-8; j_call: TRBJ2-7; cdr3_aa: CASSHSRELSSYEQYF
cdr3_length: 17; v_call: TRBV4-1; j_call: TRBJ1-4; cdr3_aa: CASSLVPGQGSNEKLFF
cdr3_length: 14; v_call: TRBV11-2; j_call: TRBJ2-1; cdr3_aa: CASSLDLRGVEQFF
cdr3_length: 16; v_call: TRBV18; j_call: TRBJ2-1; cdr3_aa: CASSPPNPPVYNEQFF
cdr3_length: 16; v_call: TRBV11-2; j_call: TRBJ2-7; cdr3_aa: CASSLALAGGMYEQYF
cdr3_length: 13; v_call: TRBV5-5; j_call: TRBJ1-5; cdr3_aa: CASSLAGGQPQHF
cdr3_length: 17; v_call: TRBV10-3; j_call: TRBJ2-6; cdr3_aa: CAISDGTGKSGANVLTF
cdr3_length: 16; v_call: TRBV23-1; j_call: TRBJ2-3; cdr3_aa: CASSQSPSLAGDTQYF